Listed here are 27 T cell receptor beta chains from one sample, sequenced in a study of identical twins (dated by TCRdb to the mid-2010s). The library relied on 5' RACE. TCRdb lists the instrument as Illumina HiSeq 2000. TCRdb reprocessed the public reads (quality trimming at Q25 with fastp, clone calling with MiXCR) and kept in-frame beta chains. Rows with one shared CDR3 protein collapse into an entry with the most common genes and DNA. The sample table contains 570,000 or so distinct CDR3 sequences; only one count was recorded for roughly 9.5% of them. The leading ten clones occupy 3% of the sample. This sample also belongs to another study, concerning yellow fever vaccine responses in identical twins.

Sequences were obtained from PBMCs. All receptors come from a woman aged 18-30 years in good health.

The V gene is TRBV6-5, the J gene TRBJ1-5; 7 bases align to TRBD1. Germline loops: CDR1 MNHEY, CDR2 SVGAGI. With 6 bases clipped from V and 5 bases from J, the junction kept 7 bases outside the gene matches. This CDR3 contains 14 residues. This chain's CDR3 is CASRYDRADQPQHF. In nucleotides, the CDR3 is TGTGCCAGCAGGTATGACAGGGCCGATCAGCCCCAGCATTTT.

This clonotype has just a few counts. The chain employs TRBV6-2 or TRBV6-3 and TRBJ2-3, with D possibly being TRBD1 (6 bases). CDR3 length: 18 amino acids. The germline V gene encodes CDR1 MNHEY and CDR2 SVGEGT. V lost 5 bases, J lost 2 bases, and 23 bases lay in between. CDR3 DNA sequence: TGTGCCAGCAGTCGACCTACCAAACAGGGCGTTCTCACAGATACGCAGTATTTT. This encodes CASSRPTKQGVLTDTQYF.

This sequence joins TRBV25-1 and TRBJ2-1; TRBD2 is a possible D gene (5 bases). CDR3 length: 17 amino acids. The V end lost 1 base, the J end lost 8 bases, and 21 bases lay between the germline ends. Germline CDR1 reads MGHDK; CDR2 reads SYGVNS. CDR3 nucleotides: TGTGCCAGCAGTGAATGGGCTAGCCGAAGGAAGGAGGATGAGCAGTTCTTC. Translating it yields CASSEWASRRKEDEQFF.

This clonotype was seen many times. The rearrangement uses TRBV7-6 and TRBJ2-5; D unresolved. CDR3 length: 12 residues. V shed 1 base and J shed 3 bases, with 3 bases lying between them. The germline gives CDR1 SGHVS, CDR2 FNYEAQ. The CDR3: CASSLEEETQYF. CDR3 DNA sequence: TGTGCCAGCAGCTTAGAGGAAGAGACCCAGTACTTC. The whole variable domain, remainder taken from reference TRBV7-6 and TRBJ2-5, is GAGVSQSPRYKVTKRGQDVALRCDPISGHVSLYWYRQALGQGPEFLTYFNYEAQQDKSGLPNDRFSAERPEGSISTLTIQRTEQRDSAMYRCASSLEEETQYFGPGTRLLVL.

This chain uses TRBV11-2 with TRBJ2-3, with TRBD2 matching 7 bases. The CDR3 is 19 amino acids. Germline V gene data show CDR1 as SGHAT and CDR2 as FQNNGV. The J segment lost 2 bases and the V segment lost 4 bases, leaving 18 bases of the junction unmatched. The CDR3: CASSYLEASGFSDTDTQYF. CDR3 DNA sequence: TGTGCCAGCAGCTACCTTGAGGCTAGCGGTTTTTCCGACACAGATACGCAGTATTTT.

This clonotype has a handful of counts. V and J are TRBV20-1 and TRBJ2-1; D not certain. CDR3 size: 13 residues. V was cut by 4 bases and J by 6 bases, with 13 bases left in between. Germline CDR1 is DFQATT and CDR2 is SNEGSKA (reference sequence). Here the CDR3 DNA reads TGCAGTGCTAAAGGCCAAAAGCCCAATGAGCAGTTCTTC. This gives the protein CSAKGQKPNEQFF.

The chain uses TRBV28 and TRBJ2-5, with 8 bases identical to TRBD1. V shed 3 bases, J shed 1 base, and the junction held 4 bases outside the gene matches. This CDR3 spans 15 amino acids. Per germline, CDR1 MDHEN and CDR2 SYDVKM. The CDR3 loop is CASSFSGQAQETQYF. The DNA for the CDR3 is TGTGCCAGCAGTTTTTCGGGACAGGCCCAAGAGACCCAGTACTTC.

This clonotype occurred many times. The rearrangement joins TRBV28 to TRBJ1-2; D might be TRBD1 (5 bases). The V and J ends lost 5 bases and 4 bases respectively, with 17 bases between them. CDR3 size: 15 residues. Germline-derived CDR1 and CDR2 are MDHEN and SYDVKM. This CDR3 reads CASSLGGTRGYGYTF. CDR3 bases: TGTGCCAGCAGTCTGGGGGGGACCCGGGGCTATGGCTACACCTTC.

This clonotype was seen ten or more times. The chain couples TRBV6-1 to TRBJ2-7, with TRBD2 identical over 10 bases. The J segment lost 3 bases and the V segment lost 5 bases, leaving 7 bases of the junction unmatched. The CDR3 extends over 15 amino acids. CDR1 is MNHNS and CDR2 is SASEGT in the germline V gene. The CDR3 sequence: CASSPRTSGDYEQYF. In DNA form, the CDR3 reads TGTGCCAGCAGTCCAAGGACTAGCGGTGACTACGAGCAGTACTTC.

This clonotype was seen ten or more times. The chain carries TRBV5-6 and TRBJ2-1; no definite D call. V shed 0 bases and J shed 7 bases, with 11 bases lying between them. CDR3 length equals 14 residues. Germline assignment: CDR1 SGHDT and CDR2 YYEEEE. The CDR3 region is CASSLGGDGNEQFF. CDR3 DNA: TGTGCCAGCAGCTTGGGAGGTGACGGGAATGAGCAGTTCTTC.

This sequence joins TRBV12-3 or TRBV12-4 and TRBJ1-6, with D possibly matching TRBD1 (6 bases). The ends were cut back, 5 bases at V and 13 bases at J, with 18 bases in the middle. There are 14 residues in the CDR3. The CDR3 protein is CASSLPERGHPLHF. In nucleotides, the CDR3 is TGTGCCAGCAGTCTCCCGGAGCGGGGACACCCCCTCCACTTT.

This clonotype was found many times. The CDR3 spells CASSKGTGHRHEKLFF. CDR3 nucleotides: TGTGCCAGCAGTAAAGGGACAGGGCATAGACATGAAAAACTGTTTTTT. V usage is TRBV28 and J usage is TRBJ1-4; 9 bases are shared with TRBD1. The germline CDR1 and CDR2 sequences are MDHEN and SYDVKM. J lost 6 bases, V lost 5 bases, and 10 bases had no gene match. The CDR3 contains 16 residues.

V gene TRBV6-5 combines with J gene TRBJ2-5; possibly TRBD2 for D (5 bases). Germline V CDR1 and CDR2: MNHEY, SVGAGI. The CDR3 length is 14 residues. V was shortened by 4 bases and J by 5 bases, with 14 bases between the two germline ends. The DNA of the CDR3 is TGTGCCAGCAGTTTGTATGAGGGCCAGGAGACCCAGTACTTC. Its protein is CASSLYEGQETQYF.

This clonotype came up many times. This chain joins TRBV11-1 and TRBJ2-3, with 9 bases matching TRBD2. Trimming cost V 8 bases and J 0 bases; bases outside gene matches: 15. Germline CDR1 reads SGHAT; CDR2 reads FQDESV (reference sequence). The CDR3 sequence is 18 residues long. The DNA of the CDR3 is TGTGCCAGCGACTCCCCGGGCAGCGGGAGGACTAGCACAGATACGCAGTATTTT. Translated: CASDSPGSGRTSTDTQYF.

This clonotype was picked up a small number of times. The chain recombines TRBV7-3 with TRBJ2-3; D possibly corresponds to TRBD1 (5 bases). V lost 4 bases, J lost 0 bases, and 14 bases lay in between. From germline, CDR1 is SGHTA and CDR2 FQGTGA. The CDR3 extends over 16 amino acids. The CDR3 DNA is TGTGCCAGCAGCTCCGTGGCGACAGAAAGCACAGATACGCAGTATTTT. Its protein product is CASSSVATESTDTQYF. The full variable domain, with the rest looked up from reference TRBV7-3 and TRBJ2-3, is GAGVSQTPSNKVTEKGKYVELRCDPISGHTALYWYRQSLGQGPEFLIYFQGTGAADDSGLPNDRFFAVRPEGSVSTLKIQRTERGDSAVYLCASSSVATESTDTQYFGPGTRLTVL.

This clonotype was counted ten times or more. This chain links TRBV12-3 or TRBV12-4 with TRBJ1-1, with TRBD1 as a possible D gene (6 bases). This CDR3 is built from 16 residues. With 6 bases removed from V and 5 bases from J, the gap between germline ends came to 22 bases. The CDR3 loop reads CASSQSRGGMGTEAFF. The DNA for the CDR3 is TGTGCCAGCAGCCAATCTAGGGGGGGGATGGGGACTGAAGCTTTCTTT.

The genes are TRBV4-3 and TRBJ2-7; 8 bases fit TRBD1. This CDR3 is 16 amino acids long. The V gene's germline CDR1 is LGHNA and CDR2 YSLEER. V was pared by 0 bases and J by 1 base, with 5 bases of the junction left unmatched. The CDR3 region has the DNA TGCGCCAGCAGCCAAGATACCGGGACAGGTTCCTACGAGCAGTACTTC. Translated: CASSQDTGTGSYEQYF.

This clonotype has a count of ten or more. V gene TRBV4-3 combines with J gene TRBJ2-1; 11 nucleotides line up with TRBD2. The germline V gene has CDR1 LGHNA and CDR2 YSLEER. CDR3 length: 19 amino acids. V lost 0 bases to trimming and J lost 7 bases; unmatched junction nucleotides: 14. CDR3 in DNA: TGCGCCAGCAGCCAAGAAGAGCTAGCGGGAGGTTCCCAGAGGAATGAGCAGTTCTTC. Translating gives CASSQEELAGGSQRNEQFF.

This clonotype was detected many times. V and J are TRBV12-3 or TRBV12-4 and TRBJ2-3; 15 nucleotides agree with TRBD2. Losses at the gene ends were 5 bases for V and 5 bases for J; bases not matched to a gene: 8. This CDR3 contains 17 residues. The CDR3 nucleotides are TGTGCCAGCAGTCTTAACGGACTAGCGGGAGGGCAAGATACGCAGTATTTT. Translation gives CASSLNGLAGGQDTQYF.

This clonotype was counted a few times. V and J are TRBV18 and TRBJ2-1; 13 positions match TRBD2. With V trimmed by 0 bases and J by 3 bases, 2 bases remained unmatched. The CDR3 is 17 residues long. The germline gives CDR1 KGHSH, CDR2 LQKENI. The CDR3 nucleotides read TGTGCCAGCTCACCACCTCGGACTAGCGGGAGCTACAATGAGCAGTTCTTC. The encoded protein is CASSPPRTSGSYNEQFF.

This clonotype was seen repeatedly, ten times or more. V is TRBV29-1 and J is TRBJ1-1, with a weak D call TRBD1 (5 bases). With 7 bases removed from V and 4 bases from J, the gap between germline ends came to 16 bases. The CDR3 has 13 residues. Germline CDR1 and CDR2: SQVTM and ANQGSEA. DNA of the CDR3: TGCAGCGCGACCGGACAAGCCCGCACTGAAGCTTTCTTT. Its protein is CSATGQARTEAFF.

Ten or more counts support this clonotype. The rearrangement uses TRBV12-3 or TRBV12-4 and TRBJ1-6; D is unclear. Trimming cost V 6 bases and J 5 bases, with 11 bases left between them. The CDR3 is 14 amino acids. In DNA, the CDR3 is TGTGCCAGCAGGGGAACACAAAATAATTCACCCCTCCACTTT. This encodes CASRGTQNNSPLHF.

This clonotype was observed at least ten times. The rearrangement joins TRBV10-3 to TRBJ2-3; D is possibly TRBD1 (7 bases). The V end was cut by 4 bases, the J end by 2 bases, with 34 bases between. Germline-derived CDR1 and CDR2 are ENHRY and SYGVKD. The CDR3 covers 22 residues. The chain's CDR3 is CAISVRIPWDRGEVRFTDTQYF. The CDR3 DNA follows: TGTGCCATCAGTGTTCGTATACCCTGGGACAGAGGGGAGGTGAGGTTCACAGATACGCAGTATTTT.

V usage is TRBV19 and J usage is TRBJ2-5; 10 bases are shared with TRBD1. This CDR3 region has 16 residues. Germline CDR1 and CDR2: LNHDA and SQIVND (reference sequence). Trimming at V came to 5 bases and at J to 0 bases, leaving 6 bases not matched to a gene. CDR3 bases: TGTGCCAGTAGTCGGGGAGACAGGGGGCACCAAGAGACCCAGTACTTC. Amino acids: CASSRGDRGHQETQYF.

This clonotype was seen at least ten times. The chain has TRBV12-3 or TRBV12-4 and TRBJ1-5; D uncertain. V was pared by 0 bases and J by 4 bases, with 7 bases between. The CDR3 runs to 14 residues. The CDR3 DNA follows: TGTGCCAGCAGTTTAGCTAGCCTAAATCAGCCCCAGCATTTT. This gives the protein CASSLASLNQPQHF.

The chain has TRBV28 and TRBJ1-1; D not certain. The germline V gene encodes CDR1 MDHEN and CDR2 SYDVKM. Trimming shortened V by 7 bases and J by 3 bases, and 9 bases separated the two germline ends. The CDR3 has 12 residues. In nucleotides, the CDR3 is TGTGCCAGCAATTATGGGTACACTGAAGCTTTCTTT. Protein sequence: CASNYGYTEAFF.

The chain employs TRBV5-8 and TRBJ2-1; no definite D call. CDR1 and CDR2 from the germline V gene are SGHTS and YDEGEE. The CDR3 is 14 amino acids. Trimming removed 4 bases from V and 8 bases from J, with 16 bases in between. CDR3 residues: CASSLPRPGYEQFF. CDR3 bases: TGTGCCAGCAGCCTCCCCCGGCCGGGCTATGAGCAGTTCTTC.